Ten or more counts support the clone carrying this TCR beta chain. The use of a sample-barcoded 5' primer and a J-beta primer mix characterized a second PCR of 7 to 11 cycles. TCRdb ran MiXCR on the 5' RACE reads and lists one entry per CDR3 protein. The sample carries around 1,500,000 distinct CDR3 sequences, 28% recorded once. Germline loops: CDR1 MNHEY, CDR2 SVGAGI. The CDR3 has 13 amino acids. V lost 7 bases and J lost 4, with 13 bases in between. The data are from a study of blood T cells in healthy people across ages. For the study at large: Template switching picked up about one barcoded beta molecule for each two T cells.

Sequenced: blood. The chain couples TRBV6-5 to TRBJ1-2; D remains unclear. This sequence originates from a woman aged 25 to 39 in good health. In nucleotides, the CDR3 is TGTGCCAGCAATAAGGGCCCGGGCTATGGCTACACCTTC. It translates to CASNKGPGYGYTF.